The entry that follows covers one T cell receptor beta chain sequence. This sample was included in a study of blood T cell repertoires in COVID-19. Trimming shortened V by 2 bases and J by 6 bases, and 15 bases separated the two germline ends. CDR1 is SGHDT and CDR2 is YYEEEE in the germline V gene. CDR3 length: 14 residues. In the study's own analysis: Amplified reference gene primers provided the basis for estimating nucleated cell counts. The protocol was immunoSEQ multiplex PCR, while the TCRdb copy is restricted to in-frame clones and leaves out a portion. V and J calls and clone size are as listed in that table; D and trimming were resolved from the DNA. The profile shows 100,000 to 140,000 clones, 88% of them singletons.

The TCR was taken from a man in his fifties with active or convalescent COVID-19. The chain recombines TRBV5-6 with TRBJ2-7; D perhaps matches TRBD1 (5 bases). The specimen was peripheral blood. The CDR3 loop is CASSFPLGESEQYF. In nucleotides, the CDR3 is TGTGCCAGCAGCTTCCCCCTAGGGGAATCCGAGCAGTACTTC.